This is a list of T cell receptor beta chains from one sample in a study of T cell responses to AZD1222 COVID-19 vaccine. Generated by immunoSEQ multiplex PCR, the TCRdb table keeps only in-frame clones and is missing some. The table records roughly 110,000 clones, about 90% of them present only once. Sequenced here: peripheral blood, sampled 28 days after the second AZD1222 dose. The receptor source for this set is an adult who received the AZD1222 COVID-19 vaccine. The CDR3 runs from the conserved cysteine through the conserved F or W. The D gene is left open where the match is weak. For some rows the clone size is stated as once, few or many, or as a class when expanded; others skip it.

D: NA; J: TRBJ2-7; size: NA; V: TRBV9; CDR3: CASSVAGGYTYEQYF; DNA: TGTGCCAGCAGCGTAGCGGGCGGATATACCTACGAGCAGTACTTC
D: NA; J: TRBJ1-6; size: NA; V: TRBV19; CDR3: CASSIDRSYNSPLHF; DNA: TGTGCCAGTAGTATCGACAGGAGCTATAATTCACCCCTCCACTTT
D: TRBD1; J: TRBJ1-1; size: NA; V: TRBV4-2; CDR3: CASSQASGTGNRAFF; DNA: TGTGCCAGCAGCCAAGCTTCCGGGACAGGGAATCGAGCTTTCTTT
D: NA; J: TRBJ1-5; size: few; V: TRBV2; CDR3: CASSRDHNKPQHF; DNA: TGTGCCAGCAGTAGGGACCACAACAAGCCCCAGCATTTT
D: TRBD1; J: TRBJ2-7; size: NA; V: TRBV7-9; CDR3: CASSLVQGDVGYEQYF; DNA: TGTGCCAGCAGCTTAGTACAGGGGGATGTAGGATACGAGCAGTACTTC
D: NA; J: TRBJ2-3; size: NA; V: TRBV15; CDR3: CATSRTGDTDTQYF; DNA: TGTGCCACCAGCCGAACGGGAGACACAGATACGCAGTATTTT
D: NA; J: TRBJ1-2; size: NA; V: TRBV12-3/TRBV12-4; CDR3: CASSLSSYGYTF; DNA: TGTGCCAGCAGCCTGAGCAGCTATGGCTACACCTTC
D: TRBD2; J: TRBJ2-5; size: NA; V: TRBV2; CDR3: CASSAISGRAQETQYF; DNA: TGTGCCAGCAGTGCAATTAGCGGGAGGGCCCAAGAGACCCAGTACTTC
D: NA; J: TRBJ1-3; size: few; V: TRBV5-4; CDR3: CASSIPGQGNTIYF; DNA: TGTGCCAGCAGCATACCGGGACAAGGAAACACCATATATTTT
D: TRBD2; J: TRBJ2-3; size: NA; V: TRBV3-1/TRBV3-2; CDR3: CASSQGLAGGQDTQYF; DNA: TGTGCCAGCAGCCAAGGTCTGGCGGGGGGGCAAGATACGCAGTATTTT
D: NA; J: TRBJ1-4; size: once; V: TRBV30; CDR3: CAWGGGRFGEKLFF; DNA: TGTGCCTGGGGCGGGGGTAGGTTCGGTGAAAAACTGTTTTTT
D: NA; J: TRBJ1-2; size: NA; V: TRBV5-5; CDR3: CASSLAFGDNYGYTF; DNA: TGTGCCAGCAGCTTGGCCTTCGGGGACAACTATGGCTACACCTTC
D: TRBD2; J: TRBJ2-1; size: NA; V: TRBV5-4; CDR3: CASSLWASGDNEQFF; DNA: TGTGCCAGCAGCTTGTGGGCTAGCGGAGACAATGAGCAGTTCTTC
D: NA; J: TRBJ1-1; size: NA; V: TRBV6-2/TRBV6-3; CDR3: CASSSFRTRPEAFF; DNA: TGTGCCAGCAGTTCCTTCCGGACCCGGCCCGAAGCTTTCTTT
D: NA; J: TRBJ1-1; size: NA; V: TRBV20-1; CDR3: CSASEGNANTEAFF; DNA: TGCAGTGCTAGTGAGGGGAACGCGAACACTGAAGCTTTCTTT